This T cell receptor beta chain came from a study of T cell repertoires in cytomegalovirus infection. General study findings and limits: The ex vivo response showed dominance by HLA-C-restricted CMV-specific TCR beta clonotypes.

Via MiXCR, TCRdb re-called the reads, giving one row per CDR3 protein. Of hundreds of thousands of distinct CDR3 sequences listed, roughly 26% are singletons. At least ten counts were recorded for this clonotype. As yet, its antigen is unknown. This CDR3 is 17 amino acids long. Germline CDR1 is SGHNT and CDR2 is YENEEA. V lost 0 bases, J lost 0 bases, and 11 bases lay in between. The clonotype originates from a human donor in good health (CMV status not recorded). Some clones in this sample may be carry-over from other donors' samples. The sample comprised CD8+ T cells from PBMCs. The chain carries TRBV11-3 and TRBJ1-4, with a weak D call TRBD1 (5 bases). This chain's CDR3 is CASSLENPGPTNEKLFF. CDR3 nucleotides: TGTGCCAGCAGCTTAGAGAATCCGGGGCCAACTAATGAAAAACTGTTTTTT.